What follows describes a single T cell receptor beta chain. The CDR3 runs to 15 residues. Germline assignment: CDR1 KGHDR and CDR2 SFDVKD. V lost 2 bases and J lost 2, with 9 bases in between. These data are taken from a study of control samples from healthy donors and cancer patients. Profiling relied on immunoSEQ multiplex PCR, and the TCRdb table lists in-frame clones only, not all of them. The profile covers 150,000 or so clones, with 92% appearing a single time and 0.68% taken by the ten largest. This clonotype was obtained from a woman in her 30s in good health. The sequenced sample consisted of blood. V gene TRBV24-1 combines with J gene TRBJ2-1; D is possibly TRBD2 (5 bases). CDR3 loop: CATSDSSGTYNEQFF. CDR3 sequence (DNA): TGTGCCACCAGTGATTCAAGCGGAACCTACAATGAGCAGTTCTTC.